This T cell receptor (beta chain) was profiled in a study of cytomegalovirus exposure and HLA in healthy donors. Turning to the study itself: The approximately 120 validation repertoires, a later analysis reported, used the same platform as the approximately 670 first-cohort repertoires. Study-wide findings and caveats: TCR sequences were mostly rare, though some public TCRs occurred in many donors. According to the study, 160 or so TCR beta chains were cytomegalovirus-associated.

As regards this clone: Its antigen is unidentified.

Trimming took off 3 bases at V and 2 bases at J, with 5 bases between the two ends. Germline values: CDR1 MDHEN, CDR2 SYDVKM. CDR3 length equals 13 residues. Profiling relied on immunoSEQ multiplex PCR, and the TCRdb table lists in-frame clones only, not all of them. The table has around 300,000 clones, about 86% seen once. The source of this sequence is a woman under 30 in good health and CMV-seronegative. The chain couples TRBV28 to TRBJ1-5; D is ambiguous. What was sequenced was PBMCs. The DNA for the CDR3 is TGTGCCAGCAGTTTGTTCGGCAATCAGCCCCAGCATTTT. Protein product: CASSLFGNQPQHF.